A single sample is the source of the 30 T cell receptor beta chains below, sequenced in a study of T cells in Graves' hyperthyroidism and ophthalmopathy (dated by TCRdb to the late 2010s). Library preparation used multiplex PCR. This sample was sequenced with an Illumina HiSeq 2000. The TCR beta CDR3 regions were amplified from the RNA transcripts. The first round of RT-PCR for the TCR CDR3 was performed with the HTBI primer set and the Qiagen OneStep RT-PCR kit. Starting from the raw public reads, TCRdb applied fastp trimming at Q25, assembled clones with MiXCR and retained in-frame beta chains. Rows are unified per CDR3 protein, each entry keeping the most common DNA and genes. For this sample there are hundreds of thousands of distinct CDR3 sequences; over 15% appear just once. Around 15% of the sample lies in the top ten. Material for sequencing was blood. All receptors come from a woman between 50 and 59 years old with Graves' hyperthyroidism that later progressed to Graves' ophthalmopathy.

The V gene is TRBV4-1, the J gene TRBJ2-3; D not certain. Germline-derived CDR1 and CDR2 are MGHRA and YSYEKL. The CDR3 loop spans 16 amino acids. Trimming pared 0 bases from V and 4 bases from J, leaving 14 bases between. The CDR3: CASSQEARVRADTQYF. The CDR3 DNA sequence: TGCGCCAGCAGCCAAGAAGCCCGGGTTCGAGCAGATACGCAGTATTTT.

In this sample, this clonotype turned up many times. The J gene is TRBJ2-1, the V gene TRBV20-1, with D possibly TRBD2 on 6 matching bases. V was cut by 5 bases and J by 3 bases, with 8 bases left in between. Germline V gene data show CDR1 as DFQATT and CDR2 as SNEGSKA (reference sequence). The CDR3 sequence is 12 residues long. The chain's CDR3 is CSAVGSYNEQFF. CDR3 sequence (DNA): TGCAGTGCTGTCGGGAGCTACAATGAGCAGTTCTTC.

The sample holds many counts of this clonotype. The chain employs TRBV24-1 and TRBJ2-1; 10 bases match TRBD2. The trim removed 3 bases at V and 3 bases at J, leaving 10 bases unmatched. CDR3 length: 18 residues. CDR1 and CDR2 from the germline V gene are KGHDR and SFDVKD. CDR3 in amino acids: CATSDPTTLAGDYNEQFF. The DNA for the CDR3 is TGTGCCACCAGTGATCCGACAACGCTAGCGGGGGACTACAATGAGCAGTTCTTC.

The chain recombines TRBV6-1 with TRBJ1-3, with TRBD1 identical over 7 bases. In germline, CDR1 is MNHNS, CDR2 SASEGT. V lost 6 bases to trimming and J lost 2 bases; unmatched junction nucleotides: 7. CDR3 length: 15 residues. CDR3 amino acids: CASRSDRNPGNTIYF. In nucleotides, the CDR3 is TGTGCCAGCAGGTCGGACAGGAACCCTGGAAACACCATATATTTT.

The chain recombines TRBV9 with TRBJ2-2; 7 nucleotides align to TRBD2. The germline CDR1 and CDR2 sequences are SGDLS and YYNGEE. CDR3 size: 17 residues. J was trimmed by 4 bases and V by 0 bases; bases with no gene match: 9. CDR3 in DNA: TGTGCCAGCAGCGTAGGTGGCGCCCGCGGGGGCACCGGGGAGCTGTTTTTT. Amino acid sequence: CASSVGGARGGTGELFF.

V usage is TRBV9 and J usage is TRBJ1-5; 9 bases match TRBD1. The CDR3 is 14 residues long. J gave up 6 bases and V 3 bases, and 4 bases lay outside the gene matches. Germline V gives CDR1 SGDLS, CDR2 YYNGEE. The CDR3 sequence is CASSARQGGQPQHF. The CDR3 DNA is TGTGCCAGCAGCGCCCGACAGGGGGGTCAGCCCCAGCATTTT.

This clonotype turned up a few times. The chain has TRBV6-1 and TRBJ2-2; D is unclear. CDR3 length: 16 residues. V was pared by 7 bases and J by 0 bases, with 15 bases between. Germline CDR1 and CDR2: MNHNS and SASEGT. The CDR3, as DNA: TGTGCCAGCAAATTGGTAGGCCCCACGAACACCGGGGAGCTGTTTTTT. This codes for CASKLVGPTNTGELFF.

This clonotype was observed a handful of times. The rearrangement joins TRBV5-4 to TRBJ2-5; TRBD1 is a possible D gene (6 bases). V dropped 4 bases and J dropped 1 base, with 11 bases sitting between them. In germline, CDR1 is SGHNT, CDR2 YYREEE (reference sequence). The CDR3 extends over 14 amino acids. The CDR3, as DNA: TGTGCCAGCAGCCGCCCGGACAGCCAAGAGACCCAGTACTTC. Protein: CASSRPDSQETQYF.

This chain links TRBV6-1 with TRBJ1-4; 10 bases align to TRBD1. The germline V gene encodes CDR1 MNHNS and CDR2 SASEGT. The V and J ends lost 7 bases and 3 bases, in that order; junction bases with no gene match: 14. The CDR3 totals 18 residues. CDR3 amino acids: CASKKRTGGVLPNEKLFF. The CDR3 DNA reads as TGTGCCAGCAAGAAGCGGACAGGGGGGGTATTACCTAATGAAAAACTGTTTTTT.

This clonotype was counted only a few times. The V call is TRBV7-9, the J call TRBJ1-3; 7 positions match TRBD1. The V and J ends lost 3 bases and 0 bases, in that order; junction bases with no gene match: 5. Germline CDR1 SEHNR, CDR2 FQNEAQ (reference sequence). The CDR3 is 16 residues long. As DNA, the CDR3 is TGTGCCAGCAGCTTCGACAGGGATGTCTCTGGAAACACCATATATTTT. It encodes CASSFDRDVSGNTIYF.

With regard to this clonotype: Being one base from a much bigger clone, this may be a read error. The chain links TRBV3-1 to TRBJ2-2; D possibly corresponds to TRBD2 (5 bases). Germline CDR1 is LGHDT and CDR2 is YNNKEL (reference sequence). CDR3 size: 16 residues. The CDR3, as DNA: TGTGCCTGCAGCCAAGACTTCCCCTCGGGGACCGGGGAGCTGTTTTTT. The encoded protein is CACSQDFPSGTGELFF.

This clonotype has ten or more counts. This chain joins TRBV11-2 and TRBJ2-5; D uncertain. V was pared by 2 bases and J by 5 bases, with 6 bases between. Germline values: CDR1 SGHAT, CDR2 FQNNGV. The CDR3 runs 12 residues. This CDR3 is CASSLIWETQYF. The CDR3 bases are TGTGCCAGCAGCTTAATATGGGAGACCCAGTACTTC. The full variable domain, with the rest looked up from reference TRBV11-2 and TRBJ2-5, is EAGVAQSPRYKIIEKRQSVAFWCNPISGHATLYWYQQILGQGPKLLIQFQNNGVVDDSQLPKDRFSAERLKGVDSTLKIQPAKLEDSAVYLCASSLIWETQYFGPGTRLLVL.

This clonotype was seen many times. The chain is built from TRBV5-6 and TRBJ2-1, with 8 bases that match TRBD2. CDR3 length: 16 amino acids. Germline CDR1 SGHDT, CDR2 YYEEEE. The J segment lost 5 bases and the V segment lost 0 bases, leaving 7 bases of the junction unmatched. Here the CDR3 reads CASSLAVVAGHNEQFF. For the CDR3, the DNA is TGTGCCAGCAGCTTGGCCGTAGTAGCGGGGCACAATGAGCAGTTCTTC.

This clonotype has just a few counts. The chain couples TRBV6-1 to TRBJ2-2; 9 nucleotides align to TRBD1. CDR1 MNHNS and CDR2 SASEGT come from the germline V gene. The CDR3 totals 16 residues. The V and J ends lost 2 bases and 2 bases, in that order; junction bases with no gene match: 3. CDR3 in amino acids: CASSERTGVNTGELFF. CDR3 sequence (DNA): TGTGCCAGCAGTGAACGGACAGGGGTAAACACCGGGGAGCTGTTTTTT.

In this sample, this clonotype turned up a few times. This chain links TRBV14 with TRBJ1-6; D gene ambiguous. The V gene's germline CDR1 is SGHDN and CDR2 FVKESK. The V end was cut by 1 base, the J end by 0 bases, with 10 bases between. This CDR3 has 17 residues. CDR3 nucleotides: TGTGCCAGCAGCCAAGTCGGAGGTAGCTCCTATAATTCACCCCTCCACTTT. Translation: CASSQVGGSSYNSPLHF.

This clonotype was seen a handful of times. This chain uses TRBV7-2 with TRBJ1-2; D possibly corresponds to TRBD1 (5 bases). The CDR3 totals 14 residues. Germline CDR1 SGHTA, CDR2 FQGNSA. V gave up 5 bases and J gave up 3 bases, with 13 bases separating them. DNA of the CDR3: TGTGCCAGCAGCGCCGGGGCATCCGACTATGGCTACACCTTC. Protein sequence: CASSAGASDYGYTF. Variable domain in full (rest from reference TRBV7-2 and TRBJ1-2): GAGVSQSPSNKVTEKGKDVELRCDPISGHTALYWYRQSLGQGLEFLIYFQGNSAPDKSGLPSDRFSAERTGGSVSTLTIQRTQQEDSAVYLCASSAGASDYGYTFGSGTRLTVV.

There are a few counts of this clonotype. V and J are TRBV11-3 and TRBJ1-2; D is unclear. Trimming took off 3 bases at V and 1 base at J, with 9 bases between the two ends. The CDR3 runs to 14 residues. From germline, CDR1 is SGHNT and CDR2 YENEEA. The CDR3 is CASSFDMINYGYTF. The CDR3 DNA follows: TGTGCCAGCAGCTTCGACATGATTAACTATGGCTACACCTTC.

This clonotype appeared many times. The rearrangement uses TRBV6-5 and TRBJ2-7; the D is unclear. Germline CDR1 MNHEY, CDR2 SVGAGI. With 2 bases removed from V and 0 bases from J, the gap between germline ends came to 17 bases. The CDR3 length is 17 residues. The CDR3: CASSYSLGGPVSYEQYF. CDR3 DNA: TGTGCCAGCAGTTACAGTCTAGGTGGGCCTGTCTCCTACGAGCAGTACTTC.

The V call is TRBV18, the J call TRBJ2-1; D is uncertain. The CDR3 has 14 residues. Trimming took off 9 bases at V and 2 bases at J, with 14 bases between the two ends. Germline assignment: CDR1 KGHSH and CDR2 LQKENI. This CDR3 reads CASRRQETYNEQFF. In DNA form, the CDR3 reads TGTGCCAGTCGACGGCAGGAGACCTACAATGAGCAGTTCTTC.

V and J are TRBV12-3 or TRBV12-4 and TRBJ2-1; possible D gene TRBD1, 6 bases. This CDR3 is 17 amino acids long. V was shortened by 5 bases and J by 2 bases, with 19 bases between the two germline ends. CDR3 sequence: CASSSTEGEFPYNEQFF. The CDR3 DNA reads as TGTGCCAGCAGTAGCACCGAGGGGGAATTCCCCTACAATGAGCAGTTCTTC.

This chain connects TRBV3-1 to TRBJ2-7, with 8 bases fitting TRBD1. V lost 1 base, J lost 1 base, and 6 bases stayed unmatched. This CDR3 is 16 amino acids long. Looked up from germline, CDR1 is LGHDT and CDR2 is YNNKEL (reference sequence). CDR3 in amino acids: CASSQGTGTGSYEQYF. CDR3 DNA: TGTGCCAGCAGCCAAGGGACCGGGACAGGATCCTACGAGCAGTACTTC.

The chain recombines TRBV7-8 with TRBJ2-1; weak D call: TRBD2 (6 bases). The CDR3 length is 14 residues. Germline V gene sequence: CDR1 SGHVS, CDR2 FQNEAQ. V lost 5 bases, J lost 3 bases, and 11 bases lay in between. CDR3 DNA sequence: TGTGCCAGCAGCAAGACTAGTCTCTACAATGAGCAGTTCTTC. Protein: CASSKTSLYNEQFF.

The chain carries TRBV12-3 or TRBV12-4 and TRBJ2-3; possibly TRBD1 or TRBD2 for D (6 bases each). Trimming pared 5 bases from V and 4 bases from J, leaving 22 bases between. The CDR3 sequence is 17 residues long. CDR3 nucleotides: TGTGCCAGCAGTCCCACGCCGGGGGCCGCGGGCGCAGATACGCAGTATTTT. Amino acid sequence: CASSPTPGAAGADTQYF.

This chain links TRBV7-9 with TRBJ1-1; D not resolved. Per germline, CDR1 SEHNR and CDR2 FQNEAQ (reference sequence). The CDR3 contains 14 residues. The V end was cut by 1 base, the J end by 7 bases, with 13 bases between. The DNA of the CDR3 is TGTGCCAGCAGCTTAGGAATTCAGTTTATTGAAGCTTTCTTT. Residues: CASSLGIQFIEAFF.

The CDR3 sequence is CASSPPLSGLYEQYF. CDR3 in DNA: TGTGCCAGCTCACCACCTTTGTCCGGGCTCTACGAGCAGTACTTC. This chain joins TRBV18 and TRBJ2-7; the D is unclear. The CDR3 is 15 residues long. V was clipped by 0 bases and J by 3 bases, with 12 bases between them. Germline V gives CDR1 KGHSH, CDR2 LQKENI.

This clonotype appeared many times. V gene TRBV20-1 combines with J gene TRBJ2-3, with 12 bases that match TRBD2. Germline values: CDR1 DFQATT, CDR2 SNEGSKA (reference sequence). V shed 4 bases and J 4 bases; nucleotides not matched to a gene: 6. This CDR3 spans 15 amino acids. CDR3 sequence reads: CSATPGTSGPDTQYF. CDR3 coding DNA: TGCAGTGCTACACCGGGGACTAGCGGGCCAGATACGCAGTATTTT.

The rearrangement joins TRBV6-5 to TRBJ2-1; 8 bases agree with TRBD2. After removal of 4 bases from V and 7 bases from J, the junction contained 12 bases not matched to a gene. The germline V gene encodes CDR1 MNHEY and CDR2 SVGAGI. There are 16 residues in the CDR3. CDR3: CASSSRGERGRNEQFF. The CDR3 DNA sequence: TGTGCCAGCAGTTCCCGTGGGGAGCGGGGGAGGAATGAGCAGTTCTTC.

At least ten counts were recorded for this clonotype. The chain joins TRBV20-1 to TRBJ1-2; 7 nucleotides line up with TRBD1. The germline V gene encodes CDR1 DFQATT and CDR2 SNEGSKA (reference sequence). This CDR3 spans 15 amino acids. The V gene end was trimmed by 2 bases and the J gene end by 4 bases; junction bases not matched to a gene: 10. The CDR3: CSARRGGGSLYGYTF. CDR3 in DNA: TGCAGTGCTAGAAGAGGGGGCGGCTCCCTCTATGGCTACACCTTC.

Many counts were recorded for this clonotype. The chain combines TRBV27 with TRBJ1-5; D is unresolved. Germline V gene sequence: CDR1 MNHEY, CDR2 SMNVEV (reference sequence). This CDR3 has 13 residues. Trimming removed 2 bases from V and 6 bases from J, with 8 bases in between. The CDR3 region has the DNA TGTGCCAGCAGTTTAACCAGGAGTCAGCCCCAGCATTTT. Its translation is CASSLTRSQPQHF.

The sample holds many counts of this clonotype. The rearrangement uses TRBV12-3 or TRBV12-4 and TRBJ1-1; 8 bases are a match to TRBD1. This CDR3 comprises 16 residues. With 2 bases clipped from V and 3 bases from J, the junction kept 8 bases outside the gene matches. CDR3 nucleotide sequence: TGTGCCAGCAGTTTACCCAGGGGGCGTGGGGACACTGAAGCTTTCTTT. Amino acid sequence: CASSLPRGRGDTEAFF.